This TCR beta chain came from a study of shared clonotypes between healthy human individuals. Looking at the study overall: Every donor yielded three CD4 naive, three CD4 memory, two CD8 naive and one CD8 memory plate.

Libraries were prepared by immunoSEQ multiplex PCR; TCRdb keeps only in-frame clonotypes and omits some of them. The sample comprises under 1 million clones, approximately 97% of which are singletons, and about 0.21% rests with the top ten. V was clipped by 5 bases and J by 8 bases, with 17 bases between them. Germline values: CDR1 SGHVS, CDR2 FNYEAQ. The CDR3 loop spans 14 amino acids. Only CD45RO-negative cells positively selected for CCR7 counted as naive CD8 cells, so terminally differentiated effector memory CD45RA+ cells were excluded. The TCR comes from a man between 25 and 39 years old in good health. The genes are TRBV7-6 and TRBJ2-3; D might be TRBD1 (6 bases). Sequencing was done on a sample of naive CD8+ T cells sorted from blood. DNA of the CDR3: TGTGCCAGCAGCCGGACAGATGCCGGTGGTACGCAGTATTTT. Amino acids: CASSRTDAGGTQYF.